This entry concerns a single T cell receptor beta chain. The record originates from a study of blood T cell repertoires in COVID-19. Study in general: Sample material is recorded as cDNA or gDNA derived from T cells, B-cell-depleted T cells, or PBMCs.

Trimming removed 4 bases from V and 2 bases from J, with 8 bases in between. The CDR3 has 13 amino acids. The germline gives CDR1 SGHTA, CDR2 FQGTGA. Authors' processing steps: The assay estimated nucleated cells by amplifying reference gene primers. Clones were read by immunoSEQ multiplex PCR, and TCRdb kept only the in-frame ones, dropping some. From that table come the V and J calls and clone size; the DNA was used to work out D and trimming. The top ten clones hold about 4.5% of a sample with 350,000 to 550,000 clones, 85% to 90% of them seen once. The clonotype originates from a woman younger than 45 with acute or convalescent COVID-19. The J gene is TRBJ2-5, the V gene TRBV7-3, with a tentative D call TRBD2 (5 bases). The source material was peripheral blood. This CDR3 reads CASSSRDQETQYF. The CDR3 region has the DNA TGTGCCAGCAGCTCCCGGGATCAAGAGACCCAGTACTTC.